The entry that follows covers one T cell receptor beta chain sequence. The data originate from a study of blood T cell repertoires in COVID-19. The wider study: Sources were T cells, B-cell-depleted T cells, or PBMCs; the material itself was cDNA or gDNA.

The V and J ends lost 1 base and 11 bases, in that order; junction bases with no gene match: 3. This CDR3 region has 13 residues. CDR1 SGHNT and CDR2 YENEEA come from the germline V gene. Original data processing: Using reference gene primer amplification, nucleated cell counts were estimated. Libraries were prepared by immunoSEQ multiplex PCR; TCRdb keeps only in-frame clonotypes and omits some of them. Clonal size and the V and J genes are those of that table, whereas D and trimming came from the DNA. The table records about 480,000 clones, roughly nine tenths of them present only once. Patients of the Seattle cohort, enrolled during active infection, were followed longitudinally.

The chain has TRBV11-3 and TRBJ2-4; 9 nucleotides line up with TRBD2. This TCR was sampled from a man younger than 30 with COVID-19, enrolled during active disease. Input material: peripheral blood. The CDR3 region has the DNA TGTGCCAGCAGCTTAGGATCTAGCGGGGTTCAGTACTTC. It is translated as CASSLGSSGVQYF. Full variable domain (rest looked up from reference TRBV11-3 and TRBJ2-4): EAGVVQSPRYKIIEKKQPVAFWCNPISGHNTLYWYLQNLGQGPELLIRYENEEAVDDSQLPKDRFSAERLKGVDSTLKIQPAELGDSAVYLCASSLGSSGVQYFGAGTRLSVL.